The entry below describes one T cell receptor beta chain. Its specificity is unknown. The sample belongs to a study of vaccination effects on CD4 cells after COVID-19. Study as a whole: Vaccine administered to participants consisted of two doses of either BNT162b2 or mRNA-1273.

Measured with immunoSEQ multiplex PCR; TCRdb has only the in-frame clones, and not every one. The profile shows tens of thousands of clones, over 70% of them singletons. The CDR3 runs 15 residues. Between the trimmed V and J ends, which lost 3 bases and 4 bases, there was a span of 15 bases. Germline-derived CDR1 and CDR2 are LNHDA and SQIVND (reference sequence). Antigen-specific CD4+ T cells were first expanded with viral peptide pools by the ViraFEST assay and only then sequenced. Subsequent to less than 13 days of culture, CD4+ T cells were isolated. Vaccinees lacked prior SARS-CoV-2 infection and tested negative for nucleocapsid antibodies. Researchers swapped half the medium for IL-2 medium on both days 3 and 7.

This chain joins TRBV19 and TRBJ1-2; D is undetermined. The sequence came from a human donor who received a COVID-19 vaccine. Material: CD4+ T cells from PBMCs cultured with SARS-CoV-2 spike peptides, obtained before COVID-19 vaccination. The CDR3 here is CASSMVADLPYGYTF. The CDR3 bases are TGTGCCAGTAGTATGGTGGCCGATCTTCCCTATGGCTACACCTTC.